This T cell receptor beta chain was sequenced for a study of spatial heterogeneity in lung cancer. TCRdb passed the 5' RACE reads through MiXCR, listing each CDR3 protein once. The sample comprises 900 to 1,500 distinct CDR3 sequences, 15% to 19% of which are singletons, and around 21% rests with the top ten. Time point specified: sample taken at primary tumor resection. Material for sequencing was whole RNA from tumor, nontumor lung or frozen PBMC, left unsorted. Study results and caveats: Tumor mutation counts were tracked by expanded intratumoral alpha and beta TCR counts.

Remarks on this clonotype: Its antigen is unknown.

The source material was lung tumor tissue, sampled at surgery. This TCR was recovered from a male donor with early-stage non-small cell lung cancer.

In DNA form, the CDR3 reads TGTGCCAGCAGCTTGCGACTAGCGGGAGTCGAGACCCAGTACTTC. Protein product: CASSLRLAGVETQYF. J is TRBJ2-5 and V is TRBV13; 12 bases line up with TRBD2. Germline CDR1 and CDR2: PRHDT and FYEKMQ (reference sequence). The CDR3 totals 15 residues. V lost 3 bases, J lost 5 bases, and 4 bases stayed unmatched.